This TCR beta chain was obtained from a study of shared clonotypes between healthy human individuals. Clones were read by immunoSEQ multiplex PCR, and TCRdb kept only the in-frame ones, dropping some. The data show under 1,900,000 clones, roughly 98.5% seen once. Germline loops: CDR1 SQVTM, CDR2 ANQGSEA. The CDR3 is 14 residues long. V was clipped by 6 bases and J by 2 bases; unmatched bases: 7. Sequencing input: naive CD4+ T cells sorted from blood. The subset was: CD45RA+ positively selected. The sequence derives from a man younger than 45 in good health. The V and J genes are TRBV29-1 and TRBJ2-7; 10 bases are a match to TRBD1. The CDR3: CSVAGDRGTYEQYF. As DNA, the CDR3 is TGCAGCGTCGCTGGGGACAGGGGAACCTACGAGCAGTACTTC.